This record looks at one T cell receptor beta chain sequence and its context. No antigen is known for it. Germline lookup yields CDR1 MNHEY and CDR2 SVGAGI. The CDR3 sequence is 14 residues long. The sample originates from a study of monozygotic twins with inflammatory bowel disease. No sorting of T cells preceded isolation of total RNA from whole blood. Study-wide results and caveats: The results supported no single strong signal or clonotype associated with IBD. IBD patients displayed reduced TCRbeta diversity (inverse Simpson) when set against healthy co-twins.

Every TCR library used roughly 3,400 ng of total RNA. Each CDR3 protein gets one entry in TCRdb, which reprocessed the 5' RACE reads and gives no DNA. The table lists 300,000 to 350,000 distinct CDR3 sequences. The chain joins TRBV6-5 to TRBJ2-1. The source of this sequence is a human donor with ulcerative colitis or Crohn's disease, or a healthy co-twin of an affected twin (not recorded which). Sequencing input: blood. The CDR3 reads CASSYGRMYNEQFF.